These T cell receptor beta chains were read from a single sample in a study of blood T cell repertoires in COVID-19. Data came from immunoSEQ multiplex PCR; TCRdb stores just in-frame clones and leaves some out. The data contain approximately 280,000 clones, 75% to 90% of them singletons. Material: peripheral blood. These receptors were taken from a man aged 45 to 65 with acute or convalescent COVID-19. CDR3s include the opening cysteine and the closing phenylalanine or tryptophan. D genes are given only for firm matches. Only some rows state a clone size, as once, few, many or a class for expanded clones.

abundance	j_gene	d_gene	v_gene	CDR3nt	CDR3aa
.	TRBJ1-2	.	TRBV28	TGTGCCAGCAGTTTATCCCAGAAATATGGCTACACCTTC	CASSLSQKYGYTF
.	TRBJ1-5	.	TRBV5-1	TGCGCCAGCAGCTCAACCGGGACTCCGTATGAGCCCCAGCATTTT	CASSSTGTPYEPQHF
once	TRBJ1-1	TRBD1	TRBV11-2	TGTGCCAGCAGCTTCACTCAGGGGGCGAACACTGAAGCTTTCTTT	CASSFTQGANTEAFF
once	TRBJ2-1	TRBD2	TRBV4-2	TGTGCCAGCAGCGCTAGCGGGGGGAGCTCCTACAATGAGCAGTTCTTC	CASSASGGSSYNEQFF
.	TRBJ2-3	TRBD1	TRBV5-6	TGTGCCAGCAGCTCAACCGGGACAGGGCGGGATACGCAGTATTTT	CASSSTGTGRDTQYF
.	TRBJ2-7	TRBD1	TRBV4-1	TGCGCCAGCAGTCGTACCGGGACAGGAGGATACGAGCAGTACTTC	CASSRTGTGGYEQYF
.	TRBJ2-5	TRBD2	TRBV28	TGTGCCAGCAGCGAGAGGGCAGGGACTAGGACCCAGTACTTC	CASSERAGTRTQYF
.	TRBJ1-4	.	TRBV7-2	TGTGCCAGCAGCTTACAGGGGCCCACTAATGAAAAACTGTTTTTT	CASSLQGPTNEKLFF
.	TRBJ1-1	TRBD1	TRBV5-6	TGTGCCAGCGGGATAAGGGACAGGGGGCCTGAAGCTTTCTTT	CASGIRDRGPEAFF
few	TRBJ2-5	.	TRBV10-3	TGTGCCATCAGAGGAGAAGACGCTAGAGCCCAGTACTTC	CAIRGEDARAQYF
.	TRBJ2-7	.	TRBV19	TGTGCCAGTAGTATAGGACAGTCGAGCTCCTACGAGCAGTACTTC	CASSIGQSSSYEQYF
.	TRBJ2-7	TRBD2	TRBV5-1	TGCGCCAGCAGCTCGACTAGCGGGGTGTTGGACGAGCAGTACTTC	CASSSTSGVLDEQYF
.	TRBJ2-5	.	TRBV10-1	TGCGCCAGCAGTCAGCGGGCTAAAGAGACCCAGTACTTC	CASSQRAKETQYF
.	TRBJ1-5	.	TRBV5-5	TGTGCCAGCAGCACCGAGGGGGTTCAGCCCCAGCATTTT	CASSTEGVQPQHF
.	TRBJ2-2	.	TRBV12-5	TGTGCTAGTGGACCAGACTCTTACGCGAACACCGGGGAGCTGTTTTTT	CASGPDSYANTGELFF
.	TRBJ2-1	TRBD2	TRBV5-1	TGCGCCAGCAGCCCGGGAGGAGGGTTCTCATGGCAGTTCTTC	CASSPGGGFSWQFF
.	TRBJ1-1	.	TRBV11-2	TGTGCCAGCACCCCACAGGGTGCGGAAGCTTTCTTT	CASTPQGAEAFF
.	TRBJ1-1	TRBD1	TRBV11-2	TGTGCCAGCAGCTTAGGCTACAGGGGGGACACTGAAGCTTTCTTT	CASSLGYRGDTEAFF
.	TRBJ1-4	.	TRBV7-9	TGTGCCAGTCGGGTGACGGAAAAACTGTTTTTT	CASRVTEKLFF
.	TRBJ2-2	.	TRBV6-4	TGTGCCAGCAGTGACTCGGGGGCGCCGAACACCGGGGAGCTGTTTTTT	CASSDSGAPNTGELFF
.	TRBJ2-2	TRBD1	TRBV7-3	TGTGCCAGCAGGTTACAGGGGGCAAAGACCGGGGAGCTGTTTTTT	CASRLQGAKTGELFF
once	TRBJ2-7	.	TRBV6-5	TGTGCCAGCAGTCCGTGGACTCCCGATCCCGAGCAGTACTTC	CASSPWTPDPEQYF
once	TRBJ1-1	.	TRBV10-1	TGCGCCAGCAGTGAGACAGCCAACACTGAAGCTTTCTTT	CASSETANTEAFF
.	TRBJ1-1	TRBD1	TRBV19	TGTGCCAGCACGGACAGGGGGCAAGAAACTGAAGCTTTCTTT	CASTDRGQETEAFF
.	TRBJ1-1	TRBD1	TRBV6-2/TRBV6-3	TGTGCCAGCAACCCTCAGGGGGATTGGGGGCCGAAGGGCACTGAAGCTTTCTTT	CASNPQGDWGPKGTEAFF
.	TRBJ2-7	.	TRBV27	TGTGCCAGCAGTTTATTAGAGAAACCCTACGAGCAGTACTTC	CASSLLEKPYEQYF
.	TRBJ2-7	TRBD2	TRBV9	TGTGCCAGCAGCGTAGGCTCTAGCGGGGCCAACTCGAACGAGCAGTACTTC	CASSVGSSGANSNEQYF
.	TRBJ1-3	.	TRBV7-2	TGTGCCAGCAGCTTTGGGCTGAGCTCTGGAAACACCATATATTTT	CASSFGLSSGNTIYF
.	TRBJ2-5	.	TRBV9	TGTGCCAGCAGCGTAGCCCCCCCGGGTCCGGAGGAGACCCAGTACTTC	CASSVAPPGPEETQYF
.	TRBJ2-5	TRBD1	TRBV19	TGTGCCAGTAGTATTAATCGGGGACAGGGCCCTGTGGGGACCCAGTACTTC	CASSINRGQGPVGTQYF
.	TRBJ1-1	.	TRBV11-3	TGTGCCAGCAGCTCTAGTGCCGCGACCGTAGCTTTCTTT	CASSSSAATVAFF
.	TRBJ1-1	TRBD1	TRBV27	TGTGCCAGCAGTTTATCGCCGGGACAGGGTGATACTGAAGCTTTCTTT	CASSLSPGQGDTEAFF
.	TRBJ1-1	.	TRBV10-2	TGCGCCAGCGCCCCGACGGGGGTTCTCGCTGAAGCTTTCTTT	CASAPTGVLAEAFF
.	TRBJ2-5	.	TRBV27	TGTGCCAGCAGTTTAAGCTTGGGCGTGGAGACCCAGTACTTC	CASSLSLGVETQYF
.	TRBJ2-1	TRBD2	TRBV7-9	TGTGCCAGCAGCCCAGGACTAGCGGGGGCTGATTACAATGAGCAGTTCTTC	CASSPGLAGADYNEQFF
few	TRBJ2-5	.	TRBV2	TGTGCCAGCAAGACCCCTTGGGCTCTCCAAGAGACCCAGTACTTC	CASKTPWALQETQYF
.	TRBJ1-1	.	TRBV5-1	TGCGCCAGCAGCTACAGCATGAACACTGAAGCTTTCTTT	CASSYSMNTEAFF